This TCR beta chain was sequenced for a study of cytomegalovirus exposure and HLA in healthy donors. The CDR3 loop spans 13 amino acids. The V gene end was trimmed by 4 bases and the J gene end by 5 bases; junction bases not matched to a gene: 1. The V gene's germline CDR1 is SGHRS and CDR2 YFSETQ. The PCR made use of 60 Vbeta and 13 Jbeta primers. The repertoire was sequenced with immunoSEQ multiplex PCR; TCRdb's copy has only in-frame clones and lacks some. The sample has about 170,000 clones, 75% to 90% seen once; the top ten hold less than 2.5%. The clonotype originates from a male donor in good health and CMV-seronegative. The specimen was PBMCs. The genes are TRBV5-1 and TRBJ2-2, with 8 bases that match TRBD1. CDR3 coding DNA: TGCGCCAGCAGCGGACAGGGTACCGGGGAGCTGTTTTTT. Protein product: CASSGQGTGELFF.